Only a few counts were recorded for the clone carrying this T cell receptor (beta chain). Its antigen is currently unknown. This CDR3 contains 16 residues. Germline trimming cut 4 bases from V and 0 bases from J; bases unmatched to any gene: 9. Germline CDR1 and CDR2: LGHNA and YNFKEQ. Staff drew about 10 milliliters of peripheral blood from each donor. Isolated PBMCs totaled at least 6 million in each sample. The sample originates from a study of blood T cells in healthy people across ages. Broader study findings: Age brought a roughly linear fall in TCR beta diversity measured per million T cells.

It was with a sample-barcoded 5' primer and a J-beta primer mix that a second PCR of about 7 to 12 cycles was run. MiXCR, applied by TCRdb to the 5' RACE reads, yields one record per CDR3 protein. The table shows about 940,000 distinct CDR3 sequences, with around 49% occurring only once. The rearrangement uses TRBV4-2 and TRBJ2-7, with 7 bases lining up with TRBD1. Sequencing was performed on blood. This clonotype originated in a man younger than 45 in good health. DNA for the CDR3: TGTGCCAGCAGCCCCTCTAGGGGGCCCACCTCCTACGAGCAGTACTTC. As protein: CASSPSRGPTSYEQYF.